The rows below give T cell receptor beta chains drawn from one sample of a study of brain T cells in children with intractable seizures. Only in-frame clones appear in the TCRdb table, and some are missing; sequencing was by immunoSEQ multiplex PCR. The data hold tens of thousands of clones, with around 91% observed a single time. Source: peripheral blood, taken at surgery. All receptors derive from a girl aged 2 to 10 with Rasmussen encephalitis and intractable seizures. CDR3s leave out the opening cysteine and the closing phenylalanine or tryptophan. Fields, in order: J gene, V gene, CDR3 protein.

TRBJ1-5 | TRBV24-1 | ATSDPTGGGFQPQH
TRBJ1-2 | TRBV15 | ATSRDPGGYGYT
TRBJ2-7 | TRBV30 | AWKRTSGVYEQY
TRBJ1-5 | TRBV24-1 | ATSDATRGSNQPQH
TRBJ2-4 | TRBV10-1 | ASSPREGKNIQY
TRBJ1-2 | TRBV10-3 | ANQGGNGYT
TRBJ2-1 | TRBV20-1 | SASGGEQF
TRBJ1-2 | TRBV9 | ASSPGQGGYT
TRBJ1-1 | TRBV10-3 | AISRTGVGAF
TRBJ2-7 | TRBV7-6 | ASSPRPGRSYEQY
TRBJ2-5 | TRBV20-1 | SARVETQY